The rows below give T cell receptor beta chains drawn from one sample of a study of identical twins. TCRdb re-called the 5' RACE reads with MiXCR, one entry per CDR3 protein. In the table there are 550,000 to 800,000 distinct CDR3 sequences, 7% to 7.5% of which are singletons. These data were likewise used in another study, on yellow fever vaccine responses in identical twins.

Sequencing used PBMCs. Source of these receptors: a woman aged 18-29 years in good health. CDR3s include the opening cysteine and the closing phenylalanine or tryptophan. A D gene is named only where the DNA matches it firmly. A clone size is listed for some rows: how often the clone was seen (once, few, many), or a class if it is expanded.

TRBJ1-1,few,TRBV20-1,.,TGCAGTGCTAGGGCGGGGCCAATTTATGAAGCTTTCTTT,CSARAGPIYEAFF
TRBJ2-5,few,TRBV12-3/TRBV12-4,TRBD2,TGTGCCAGCAGTTTTATTGGCGGGGGGGCCCGGGAGACCCAGTACTTC,CASSFIGGGARETQYF
TRBJ2-7,few,TRBV11-3,TRBD1,TGTGCCAGCACCCAAAGTCGGACAGGGGATTCCTACGAGCAGTACTTC,CASTQSRTGDSYEQYF
TRBJ2-1,.,TRBV7-9,TRBD2,TGTGCCAGCAGCCATCCCGCTAGCGGGGGTTACGAGCAGTTCTTC,CASSHPASGGYEQFF
TRBJ2-2,many,TRBV5-6,TRBD1,TGTGCCAGCAGCTTGGGCCCGACAGGGAAGGAGGCCGGGGAGCTGTTTTTT,CASSLGPTGKEAGELFF
TRBJ1-4,few,TRBV15,.,TGTGCCACCAGCAGCTACGGGGCCGGTAATGAAAAACTGTTTTTT,CATSSYGAGNEKLFF
TRBJ1-5,few,TRBV7-2,.,TGTGCCAGCAGCTTAAGCCGCGGCCGTGGGGACAATCAGCCCCAGCATTTT,CASSLSRGRGDNQPQHF
TRBJ2-1,.,TRBV28,.,TGTGCCAGCAGTTTTTTTGCGGGGTCCCGGTTCAATGAGCAGTTCTTC,CASSFFAGSRFNEQFF
TRBJ2-1,many,TRBV3-1,TRBD2,TGTGCCAGCAGCCAAGGACTAGCGGGGGTCCCGGGTGAGCAGTTCTTC,CASSQGLAGVPGEQFF
TRBJ2-3,few,TRBV5-1,TRBD2,TGCGCCAGCAGCTCGGGGGGGACAATTACCACAGATACGCAGTATTTT,CASSSGGTITTDTQYF
TRBJ2-1,few,TRBV12-3/TRBV12-4,TRBD2,TGTGCCAGCAGGAAAGCCGAGGGACTAGCGGGGGACAATGAGCAGTTCTTC,CASRKAEGLAGDNEQFF
TRBJ1-5,many,TRBV20-1,TRBD1,TGCAGTGCTAGAGACCCGGCGGGACAGGGCTATAGCAATCAGCCCCAGCATTTT,CSARDPAGQGYSNQPQHF
TRBJ1-5,few,TRBV6-5,.,TGTGCCAGCAGATTAAAGGGGGGCGGCAATCAGCCCCAGCATTTT,CASRLKGGGNQPQHF
TRBJ2-1,.,TRBV15,.,TGTGCCACCAGCCCTATACCGGGTAATGAGCAGTTCTTC,CATSPIPGNEQFF
TRBJ1-2,few,TRBV29-1,.,TGCAGCGTTGGGGCGTACGGCGGCTCCCTTAGCTATGGCTACACCTTC,CSVGAYGGSLSYGYTF
TRBJ1-5,few,TRBV5-1,.,TGCGCCAGCAGCCGCAACCCAGGGGATCAGCCCCAGCATTTT,CASSRNPGDQPQHF
TRBJ2-7,few,TRBV24-1,.,TGTGCCACCAGTGATTTGGACGAGCAGTACTTC,CATSDLDEQYF
TRBJ1-1,many,TRBV5-6,.,TGTGCCAGCAGCTTGGCCAGTGAAGCTTTCTTT,CASSLASEAFF
TRBJ2-7,few,TRBV7-2,TRBD2,TGTGCCAGCAGCTTATCGGGCGGCGGGAGGGCGTACGAGCAGTACTTC,CASSLSGGGRAYEQYF
TRBJ2-7,many,TRBV12-3/TRBV12-4,TRBD1,TGTGCCAGCACTCGACAGGGAGCCTACGAGCAGTACTTC,CASTRQGAYEQYF
TRBJ1-2,few,TRBV6-1,TRBD1,TGTGCCAGCAGCCGCGGGACAGTCTATGGCTACACCTTC,CASSRGTVYGYTF
TRBJ1-1,many,TRBV24-1,.,TGTGCCACCAGGGGGGACACATTGAACACTGAAGCTTTCTTT,CATRGDTLNTEAFF
TRBJ1-2,many,TRBV12-3/TRBV12-4,.,TGTGCCACCCAGGGAGGTATTGTCGGTGACTATGGCTACACCTTC,CATQGGIVGDYGYTF
TRBJ1-2,.,TRBV7-9,.,TGTGCCAGCAGCTCCCCCTATGGGAACGGCTACACCTTC,CASSSPYGNGYTF
TRBJ2-2,.,TRBV9,.,TGTGCCAGCAGCGTAGTGGTAGGGTCCGGGGAGCTGTTTTTT,CASSVVVGSGELFF
TRBJ1-5,few,TRBV28,.,TGTGCCAGCAGTTTGCCGGTGGTTAGCAATCAGCCCCAGCATTTT,CASSLPVVSNQPQHF
TRBJ1-1,few,TRBV10-2,.,TGCGCCAGCAGTGAGGGTACAGGGAGGCTCACTGAAGCTTTCTTT,CASSEGTGRLTEAFF
TRBJ2-2,many,TRBV4-1,TRBD2,TGCGCCAGCAGCCAAAGCGGGGACACCGGGGAGCTGTTTTTT,CASSQSGDTGELFF
TRBJ1-3,.,TRBV5-1,.,TGCGCCAGCAGCTCAGACTCCTCCCTGTGGGGCTCCCGAAACACCATATATTTT,CASSSDSSLWGSRNTIYF
TRBJ2-3,few,TRBV29-1,.,TGCAGCGTCGGCGAAAGCGAGCGCCGAGCCCTAGATACGCAGTATTTT,CSVGESERRALDTQYF
TRBJ2-5,few,TRBV28,TRBD1,TGTGCCAGCAGCTCTGGGACAGGGCCAGAGACCCAGTACTTC,CASSSGTGPETQYF
TRBJ2-5,.,TRBV2,.,TGTGCCAGCAGTGCCTCAGTTGGCAGGTACCAAGAGACCCAGTACTTC,CASSASVGRYQETQYF
TRBJ2-1,.,TRBV11-2,TRBD2,TGTGCCAGCAGCCCTAGCGGGAGAGGAGGCTACAATGAGCGGTTCTTC,CASSPSGRGGYNERFF
TRBJ1-4,many,TRBV5-6,.,TGTGCCAGCAGCTACTTACAGGGTGGATCTAATGAAAAACTGTTTTTT,CASSYLQGGSNEKLFF
TRBJ1-5,.,TRBV29-1,TRBD1,TGCAGCGTAGGGACAGGCTTAGAGAATCAGCCCCAGCATTTT,CSVGTGLENQPQHF